Presented here are 7 T cell receptor beta chains from one specimen sequenced in a study of CD8+ T cells in alopecia areata. As to treatment: oral pan-JAK inhibitor, 5-10 mg twice daily. It was cDNA, reverse transcribed from extracted RNA, that served as the sequencing template. Here immunoSEQ multiplex PCR was the method, and the copy in TCRdb shows in-frame clones only, minus some. The sample gives about 76,000 clones, around two thirds of which show up once; 23% is in the top ten. The sample was CD8+ T cells sorted from blood, taken at week 24, from a patient treated with tofacitinib. These receptors were collected from a human donor with alopecia areata.

The rearrangement links TRBV5-1 to TRBJ2-3; possibly TRBD1 or TRBD2 for D (7 bases each). V was trimmed by 4 bases and J by 4 bases, leaving 22 bases between them. The CDR3 spans 17 residues. CDR1 and CDR2 (germline): SGHRS, YFSETQ. The CDR3 loop reads CASSGPQQGGPSDTQYF. CDR3 coding DNA: TGCGCCAGCAGCGGACCCCAGCAGGGGGGGCCGTCAGATACGCAGTATTTT.

This chain joins TRBV28 and TRBJ2-2; D uncertain. The ends were cut back, 3 bases at V and 1 base at J, with 0 bases in the middle. Germline V gene sequence: CDR1 MDHEN, CDR2 SYDVKM. The CDR3 contains 12 residues. CDR3 residues: CASSLNTGELFF. DNA of the CDR3: TGTGCCAGCAGTTTGAACACCGGGGAGCTGTTTTTT.

The chain is built from TRBV30 and TRBJ1-1, with unresolved D. Germline V gene data show CDR1 as GTSNPN and CDR2 as SVGIG (reference sequence). Trimming left V 4 bases short and J 0 bases short, with 9 bases between. The CDR3 runs 13 residues. The CDR3 region has the DNA TGTGCCTGGACCGGACTTTTGAACACTGAAGCTTTCTTT. It is translated as CAWTGLLNTEAFF. Complete variable domain (other parts from reference TRBV30 and TRBJ1-1): SQTIHQWPATLVQPVGSPLSLECTVEGTSNPNLYWYRQAAGRGLQLLFYSVGIGQISSEVPQNLSASRPQDRQFILSSKKLLLSDSGFYLCAWTGLLNTEAFFGQGTRLTVV.

V is TRBV5-1 and J is TRBJ1-1; 9 bases are a match to TRBD1. V lost 3 bases and J lost 6; bases outside the gene matches: 6. Germline CDR1 is SGHRS and CDR2 is YFSETQ. This CDR3 is built from 14 residues. CDR3 sequence: CASSSGQGDAEAFF. Here the CDR3 DNA reads TGCGCCAGCAGCTCGGGACAGGGTGACGCTGAAGCTTTCTTT. Full variable domain (rest looked up from reference TRBV5-1 and TRBJ1-1): KAGVTQTPRYLIKTRGQQVTLSCSPISGHRSVSWYQQTPGQGLQFLFEYFSETQRNKGNFPGRFSGRQFSNSRSEMNVSTLELGDSALYLCASSSGQGDAEAFFGQGTRLTVV.

The chain links TRBV19 to TRBJ1-1; D is undetermined. Germline V gene sequence: CDR1 LNHDA, CDR2 SQIVND (reference sequence). The CDR3 has 14 residues. V gave up 5 bases and J gave up 3 bases, with 13 bases separating them. The CDR3 is CASSLGPSYTEAFF. The CDR3 DNA reads as TGTGCCAGTAGTCTTGGACCCTCCTACACTGAAGCTTTCTTT.

This clone was counted only a few times. The genes are TRBV4-3 and TRBJ2-5; possible D gene TRBD2, 6 bases. The germline V gene encodes CDR1 LGHNA and CDR2 YSLEER. V dropped 0 bases and J dropped 2 bases, with 10 bases sitting between them. The CDR3 runs 15 residues. The CDR3 reads CASSQDPDYQETQYF. CDR3 in DNA: TGCGCCAGCAGCCAAGATCCGGACTATCAAGAGACCCAGTACTTC.

V gene TRBV7-9 combines with J gene TRBJ2-7; D possibly corresponds to TRBD1 (5 bases). The CDR3 sequence is 16 residues long. The ends were cut back, 1 base at V and 3 bases at J, with 16 bases in the middle. CDR1 SEHNR and CDR2 FQNEAQ come from the germline V gene (reference sequence). As DNA, the CDR3 is TGTGCCAGCAGCTTAGTTGGCCAGGGCCGAATCTACGAGCAGTACTTC. Protein product: CASSLVGQGRIYEQYF.